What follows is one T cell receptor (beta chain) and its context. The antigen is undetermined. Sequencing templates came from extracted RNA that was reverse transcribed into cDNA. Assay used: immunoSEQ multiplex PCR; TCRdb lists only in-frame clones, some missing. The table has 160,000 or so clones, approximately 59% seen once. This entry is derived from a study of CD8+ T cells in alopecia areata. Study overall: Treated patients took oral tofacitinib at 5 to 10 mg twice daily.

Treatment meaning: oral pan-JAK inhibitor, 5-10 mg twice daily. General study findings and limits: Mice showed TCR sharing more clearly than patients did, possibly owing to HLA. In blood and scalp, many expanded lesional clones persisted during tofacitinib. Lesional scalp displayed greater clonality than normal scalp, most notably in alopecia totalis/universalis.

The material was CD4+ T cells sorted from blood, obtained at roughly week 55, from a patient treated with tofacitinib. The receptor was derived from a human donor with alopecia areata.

The CDR3 spells CASSQVLAGGYGNEQFF. DNA for the CDR3: TGCGCCAGCAGCCAAGTACTAGCGGGGGGGTATGGCAATGAGCAGTTCTTC. The J gene is TRBJ2-1, the V gene TRBV4-1; 13 bases agree with TRBD2. Germline trimming cut 1 base from V and 6 bases from J; bases unmatched to any gene: 6. The CDR3 is made up of 17 amino acids. Germline V lookup: CDR1 MGHRA, CDR2 YSYEKL.